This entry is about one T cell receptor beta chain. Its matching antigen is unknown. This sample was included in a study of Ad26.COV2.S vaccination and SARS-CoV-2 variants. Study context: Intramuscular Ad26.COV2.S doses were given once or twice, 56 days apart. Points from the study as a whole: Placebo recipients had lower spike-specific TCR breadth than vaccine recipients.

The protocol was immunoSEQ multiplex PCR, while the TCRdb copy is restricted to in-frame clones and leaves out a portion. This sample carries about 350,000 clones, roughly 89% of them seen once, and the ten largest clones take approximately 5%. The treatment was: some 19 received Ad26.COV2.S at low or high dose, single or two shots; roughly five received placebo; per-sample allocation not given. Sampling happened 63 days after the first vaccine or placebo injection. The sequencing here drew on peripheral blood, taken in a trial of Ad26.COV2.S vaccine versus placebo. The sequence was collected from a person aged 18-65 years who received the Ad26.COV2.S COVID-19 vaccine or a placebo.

The CDR3 sequence is CASSLVPPSGLGNTQYF. The CDR3 DNA reads as TGTGCCAGCAGTTTAGTACCGCCTAGCGGGCTAGGAAATACGCAGTATTTT. The chain is built from TRBV28 and TRBJ2-3, with 8 bases that match TRBD2. Germline CDR1 reads MDHEN; CDR2 reads SYDVKM. This CDR3 contains 17 residues. J lost 7 bases, V lost 2 bases, and 14 bases had no gene match.